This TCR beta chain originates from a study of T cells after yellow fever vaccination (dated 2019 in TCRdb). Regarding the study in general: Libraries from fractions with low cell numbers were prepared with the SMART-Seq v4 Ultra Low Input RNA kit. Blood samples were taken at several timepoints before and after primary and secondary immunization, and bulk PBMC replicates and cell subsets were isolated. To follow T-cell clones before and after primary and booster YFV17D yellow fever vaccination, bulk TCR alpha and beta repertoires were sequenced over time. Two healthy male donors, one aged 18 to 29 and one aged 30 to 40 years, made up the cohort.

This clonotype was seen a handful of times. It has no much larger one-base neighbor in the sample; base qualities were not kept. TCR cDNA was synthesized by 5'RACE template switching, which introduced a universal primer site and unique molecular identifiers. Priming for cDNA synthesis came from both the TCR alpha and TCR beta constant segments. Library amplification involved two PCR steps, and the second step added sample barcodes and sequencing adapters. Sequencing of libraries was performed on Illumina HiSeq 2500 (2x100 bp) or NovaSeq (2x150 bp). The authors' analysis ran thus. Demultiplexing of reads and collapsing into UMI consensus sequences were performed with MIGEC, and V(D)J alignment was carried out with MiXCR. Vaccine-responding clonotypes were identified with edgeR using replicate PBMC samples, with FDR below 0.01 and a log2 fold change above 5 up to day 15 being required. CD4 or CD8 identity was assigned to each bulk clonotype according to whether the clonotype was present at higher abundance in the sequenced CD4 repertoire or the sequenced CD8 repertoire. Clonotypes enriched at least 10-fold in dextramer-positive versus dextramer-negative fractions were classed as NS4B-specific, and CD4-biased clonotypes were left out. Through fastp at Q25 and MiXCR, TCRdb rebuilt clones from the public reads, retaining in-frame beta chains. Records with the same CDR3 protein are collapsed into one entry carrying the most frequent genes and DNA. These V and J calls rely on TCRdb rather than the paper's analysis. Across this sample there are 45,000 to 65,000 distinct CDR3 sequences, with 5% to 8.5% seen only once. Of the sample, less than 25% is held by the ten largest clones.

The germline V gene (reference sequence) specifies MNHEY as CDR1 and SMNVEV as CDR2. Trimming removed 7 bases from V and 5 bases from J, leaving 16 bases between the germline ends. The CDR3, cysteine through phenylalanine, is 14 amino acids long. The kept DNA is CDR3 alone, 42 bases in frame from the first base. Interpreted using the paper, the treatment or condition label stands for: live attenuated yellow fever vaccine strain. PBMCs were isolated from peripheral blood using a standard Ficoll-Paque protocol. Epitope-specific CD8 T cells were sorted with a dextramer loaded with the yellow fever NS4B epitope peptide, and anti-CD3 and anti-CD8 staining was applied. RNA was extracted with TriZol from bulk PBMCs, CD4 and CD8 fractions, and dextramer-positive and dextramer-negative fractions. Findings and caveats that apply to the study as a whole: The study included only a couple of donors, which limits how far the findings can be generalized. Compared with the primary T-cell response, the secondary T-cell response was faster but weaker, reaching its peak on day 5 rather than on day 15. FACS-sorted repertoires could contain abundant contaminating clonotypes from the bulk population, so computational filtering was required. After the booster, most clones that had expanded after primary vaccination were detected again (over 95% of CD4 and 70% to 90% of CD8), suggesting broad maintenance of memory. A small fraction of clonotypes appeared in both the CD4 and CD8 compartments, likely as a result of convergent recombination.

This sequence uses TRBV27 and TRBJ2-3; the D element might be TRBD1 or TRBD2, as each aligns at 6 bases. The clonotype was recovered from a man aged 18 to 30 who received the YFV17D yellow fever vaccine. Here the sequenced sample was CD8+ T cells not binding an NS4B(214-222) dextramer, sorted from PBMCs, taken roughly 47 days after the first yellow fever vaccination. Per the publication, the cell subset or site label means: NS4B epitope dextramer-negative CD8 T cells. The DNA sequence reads TGTGCCAGCACCCCGTTTAGGGGGGAAGATACGCAGTATTTT. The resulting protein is CASTPFRGEDTQYF.